Listed here are 5 T cell receptor beta chains from one sample, sequenced in a study of tumor-infiltrating lymphocytes in primary liver carcinoma. Bulk tissue was left unsorted, and RNA and DNA were co-extracted from 20-30 mg of it. A primer matching the constant region was used to make TCR beta cDNA from approximately 500 ng of total RNA. Researchers made the TCR beta libraries by running three nested multiplex PCR rounds with slightly modified ARM-PCR. It was with TRBV1-TRBV30 forward primers and a C-beta reverse primer that the first two PCR rounds were run, at 10 to 11 cycles each. MiXCR, run by TCRdb on the multiplex PCR reads, gives a single entry per CDR3 protein. Counted here are approximately 76,000 distinct CDR3 sequences, roughly two thirds occurring once; the ten biggest clones make up about 13%. Sequencing was done on a sample of liver tumor tissue from sampling region 4. The sample's subset: tumor region T4, right-lateral pole. The receptor set was obtained from a woman in her sixties with primary liver carcinoma and hepatitis B virus infection.

Notes on this clonotype: One junction end does not reproduce the germline sequence, and a read error may be involved. The CDR3 region is CSVEWTGRETLNF. The CDR3 DNA reads TGCAGCGTTGAGTGGACAGGGCGAGAGACCCTGAACTTC. This chain connects TRBV29-1 to TRBJ2-5; 8 positions agree with TRBD1. The CDR3 loop spans 13 amino acids. The germline gives CDR1 SQVTM, CDR2 ANQGSEA.

The chain employs TRBV12-3 or TRBV12-4 and TRBJ2-7; 8 bases align to TRBD1. This CDR3 contains 15 residues. With V trimmed by 5 bases and J by 4 bases, 10 bases remained unmatched. CDR3 sequence: CASSTRDRCGYEQYF. CDR3 nucleotides: TGTGCCAGCAGTACCAGGGACAGGTGCGGGTACGAGCAGTACTTC.

In this sample, this clonotype turned up a few times. The chain links TRBV9 to TRBJ1-3, with a weak D call TRBD1 (6 bases). Trimming removed 4 bases at V and 4 bases at J, with 15 bases between. Germline lookup yields CDR1 SGDLS and CDR2 YYNGEE. The CDR3 runs 15 residues. The CDR3 region is CASSPPGGRGNTIYF. The CDR3 DNA sequence: TGTGCCAGCAGCCCCCCCGGGGGCCGCGGAAACACCATATATTTT.

The CDR3 region has the DNA TGTGCCAGCAGTCCACCAAGCCCCTACGAGCAGTACTTC. Amino acids: CASSPPSPYEQYF. J is TRBJ2-7 and V is TRBV28; D unclear. CDR1 is MDHEN, CDR2 SYDVKM, per germline. Trimming removed 5 bases from V and 2 bases from J, with 10 bases in between. The CDR3 spans 13 residues.

This clonotype was counted ten times or more. The chain links TRBV5-4 to TRBJ1-1; weak D call: TRBD1 (6 bases). CDR1 is SGHNT and CDR2 is YYREEE in the germline V gene (reference sequence). The CDR3 sequence is 13 residues long. Trimming removed 4 bases at V and 2 bases at J, with 9 bases between. CDR3 residues: CASSRDTNTEAFF. The CDR3 nucleotides read TGTGCCAGCAGCAGGGACACCAACACTGAAGCTTTCTTT.